These 12 T cell receptor beta chains share one sample of origin, sequenced in a study of regulatory T cells in long-lasting Graves disease. The sample's time point: newly diagnosed GD, antithyroid drugs for less than 3 months. Following extraction of RNA from PBMCs, that RNA was used to make the TCR library. CDR3 regions were amplified by Arm-PCR using iRepertoire HTBI primers to build TCR beta libraries. One entry per CDR3 protein results from TCRdb running MiXCR on the multiplex PCR reads. The data contain 200,000 to 300,000 distinct CDR3 sequences, around 20% of them singletons. Sample: peripheral blood mononuclear cells (PBMCs), taken at new diagnosis, from a patient treated with antithyroid drugs. The receptors here all came from a female donor with Graves disease.

Details on this clonotype: This likely comes from a read error, as the CDR3 has no conserved phenylalanine or tryptophan at its end. V gene TRBV18 combines with J gene TRBJ1-1, with no clear D. Germline V CDR1 and CDR2: KGHSH, LQKENI. The ends were cut back, 3 bases at V and 1 base at J, with 6 bases in the middle. The CDR3 runs 13 residues. The CDR3 DNA reads TGTGCCAGCTCACCCCAGAAGAACACTGAAGCTTTCCTT. Translation gives CASSPQKNTEAFL.

The chain uses TRBV28 and TRBJ1-4; no clear D. The CDR3 is 13 residues long. V lost 6 bases and J lost 2, with 7 bases in between. Per germline, CDR1 MDHEN and CDR2 SYDVKM. Here the CDR3 DNA reads TGTGCCAGCAGATCCGGTACTAATGAAAAACTGTTTTTT. Its translation: CASRSGTNEKLFF.

At least ten counts were recorded for this clonotype. The chain links TRBV3-1 to TRBJ2-1; 8 nucleotides agree with TRBD2. Germline V gives CDR1 LGHDT, CDR2 YNNKEL (reference sequence). The CDR3 covers 18 residues. V trimming: 0 bases; J trimming: 6 bases; junction bases outside the gene matches: 13. The CDR3 region is CASSQDLGAGGRANEQFF. Here the CDR3 DNA reads TGTGCCAGCAGCCAAGATCTGGGGGCGGGAGGAAGGGCCAATGAGCAGTTCTTC.

This clonotype has a count of ten or more. The J gene is TRBJ1-6, the V gene TRBV27; 7 positions match TRBD1. This CDR3 has 17 amino acids. Germline V gives CDR1 MNHEY, CDR2 SMNVEV (reference sequence). V lost 9 bases and J lost 10; bases outside the gene matches: 21. The CDR3 DNA reads TGTGCCAGTAAAATCACACAAGACAGGGCGAGGTCCTCACCCCTCCACTTT. Residues: CASKITQDRARSSPLHF.

A remark on this clonotype: It is likely a read error: a sequence one base away is far more abundant. Since no conserved phenylalanine or tryptophan closes the CDR3, a read error is the likely cause. The V gene is TRBV5-8, the J gene TRBJ2-1; no firm D call. V was clipped by 2 bases and J by 9 bases, with 21 bases between them. This CDR3 is built from 16 residues. From germline, CDR1 is SGHTS and CDR2 YDEGEE. The chain's CDR3 is CASSLENLPRRGEQFS. CDR3 nucleotides: TGTGCCAGCAGCTTAGAGAATCTACCCCGACGTGGTGAGCAGTTCTCC.

The table lists this clonotype with many counts. V is TRBV6-5 and J is TRBJ2-6, with D hard to call. V was cut by 4 bases and J by 3 bases, with 10 bases left in between. There are 15 residues in the CDR3. Germline V lookup: CDR1 MNHEY, CDR2 SVGAGI. The CDR3 DNA reads TGTGCCAGCAGTTCCACAAGAGGTGGGGCCAACGTCCTGACTTTC. This codes for CASSSTRGGANVLTF.

To note about this clonotype: A far larger clone is one nucleotide away, so this likely arose from a read error. The rearrangement joins TRBV7-8 to TRBJ2-7; tentatively, D is TRBD1 (5 bases). Germline V gives CDR1 SGHVS, CDR2 FQNEAQ. This CDR3 contains 13 residues. This chain's CDR3 is CACSENGRDEQYF. CDR3 sequence (DNA): TGTGCCTGCAGTGAAAACGGCAGGGACGAGCAGTACTTC. The full variable domain, rest sourced from reference TRBV7-8 and TRBJ2-7, is GAGVSQSPRYKVAKRGQDVALRCDPISGHVSLFWYQQALGQGPEFLTYFQNEAQLDKSGLPSDRFFAERPEGSVSTLKIQRTQQEDSAVYLCACSENGRDEQYFGPGTRLTVT.

This clonotype was picked up many times. The rearrangement uses TRBV15 and TRBJ1-1; D gene uncertain. Germline assignment: CDR1 LNHNV and CDR2 YYDKDF (reference sequence). The CDR3 is made up of 15 amino acids. With 0 bases removed from V and 1 base from J, the gap between germline ends came to 9 bases. Here the CDR3 reads CATSRDGGPNTEAFF. CDR3 nucleotide sequence: TGTGCCACCAGCAGAGATGGCGGTCCGAACACTGAAGCTTTCTTT.

This clonotype was seen repeatedly, ten times or more. CDR3 sequence: CASSLVIGGRGGASTDTQYF. The CDR3 region has the DNA TGTGCCAGCAGCTTAGTCATCGGCGGTAGAGGGGGGGCTAGCACAGATACGCAGTATTTT. The chain is built from TRBV7-8 and TRBJ2-3, with D perhaps TRBD2 (7 bases). Germline loops: CDR1 SGHVS, CDR2 FQNEAQ. V lost 1 base and J lost 0, with 23 bases in between. This CDR3 has 20 residues.

Note on this clonotype: A read error is the likely source, as a far larger clone sits one nucleotide away. The chain joins TRBV7-9 to TRBJ1-5; D call uncertain. V was clipped by 2 bases and J by 2 bases, with 13 bases between them. CDR3 length equals 16 residues. Germline-derived CDR1 and CDR2 are SEHNR and FQNEAQ (reference sequence). The CDR3: CASSLSPRGGNQPQHF. In DNA form, the CDR3 reads TGTGCCAGCAGCTTAAGCCCCCGGGGTGGCAATCAGCCCCAGCATTTT.

In the case of this clonotype: This likely came from a read error, as a far larger clone is one base away. This chain joins TRBV3-1 and TRBJ1-5, with D possibly being TRBD1 (6 bases). Germline V gives CDR1 LGHDT, CDR2 YNNKEL (reference sequence). The CDR3 extends over 15 amino acids. The CDR3 loop is CASSQRQDSNRPQHF. CDR3 DNA sequence: TGTGCCAGCAGCCAAAGACAGGATAGCAATCGGCCCCAGCATTTT.

The table lists this clonotype with many counts. The chain uses TRBV6-1 and TRBJ1-1; TRBD1 might be the D (5 bases). CDR3 length equals 14 residues. Germline V CDR1 and CDR2: MNHNS, SASEGT. V was trimmed by 6 bases and J by 0 bases, leaving 11 bases between them. The CDR3 loop is CASSDSAMNTEAFF. DNA of the CDR3: TGTGCCAGCAGCGACAGCGCCATGAACACTGAAGCTTTCTTT.